This T cell receptor beta chain was identified during a study of T cell repertoires in cytomegalovirus infection. Across the whole study: Public TCR beta signatures were indicative of both CMV infection and a matching HLA type. Study-wide points: The cumulative frequency of public TCR beta families distinguished individuals who carried CMV together with the relevant HLA. The response measured ex vivo was dominated by TCR beta clonotypes (HLA-C-restricted and CMV-specific).

Using its own MiXCR run on the reads, TCRdb lists one record per CDR3 protein. Altogether about 310,000 distinct CDR3 sequences are present, about a sixth being singletons, with the ten largest covering approximately 12%. J lost 5 bases, V lost 4 bases, and 5 bases had no gene match. The CDR3 covers 16 residues. Germline CDR1 and CDR2: SGHTA and FQGNSA. In this sample, this clonotype turned up many times. Its antigen is not known. Source material: PBMCs. The sequence was collected from a human donor in good health (CMV status not recorded). Some clones in this sample may be carry-over from other donors' samples. This sequence joins TRBV7-2 and TRBJ2-5; TRBD2 matches 15 bases. CDR3 in amino acids: CASSSGLAGGRETQYF. The CDR3 nucleotides read TGTGCCAGCAGCTCCGGACTAGCGGGGGGGAGGGAGACCCAGTACTTC.